The 28 T cell receptor beta chains in this list originate from one sample, sequenced in a study of OX40 agonist ivuxolimab in advanced cancers. The table came from immunoSEQ multiplex PCR; TCRdb's copy has only in-frame clones and leaves some out. This sample has about 84,000 clones, with approximately 89% found just once. The input for sequencing was CD4+ or CD8+ T cells sorted from blood, taken in a trial of the OX40 agonist ivuxolimab. Source of these receptors: an adult with an advanced solid tumor such as melanoma, head and neck, liver or kidney cancer.

The V gene is TRBV10-3, the J gene TRBJ2-3, with TRBD2 identical over 8 bases. Germline loops: CDR1 ENHRY, CDR2 SYGVKD. The trim removed 6 bases at V and 1 base at J, leaving 6 bases unmatched. The length of the CDR3 is 15 residues. CDR3 DNA: TGTGCCATCAGCGACCGGGGGGGCGGCACAGATACGCAGTATTTT. Encoded protein: CAISDRGGGTDTQYF.

CDR3 DNA: TGTGCCAGCAGTGCCCGAGAAAGGGGGCAGCCCCAGCATTTT. Its protein product is CASSARERGQPQHF. The gene calls are TRBV6-1 and TRBJ1-5, with a possible D match to TRBD1 (6 bases). V was shortened by 4 bases and J by 7 bases, with 14 bases between the two germline ends. The germline V gene has CDR1 MNHNS and CDR2 SASEGT. The CDR3 runs to 14 residues.

The CDR3 coding sequence is TGTGCCAGCAGCTTAAATCAGGGAAGTTTCACTGAAGCTTTCTTT. Translation gives CASSLNQGSFTEAFF. The chain combines TRBV11-2 with TRBJ1-1; D may be TRBD1 (5 bases). The germline V gene encodes CDR1 SGHAT and CDR2 FQNNGV. V was trimmed by 2 bases and J by 4 bases, leaving 14 bases between them. There are 15 residues in the CDR3.

Concerning this clone: The sample carries other DNA sequences with the same CDR3. CDR3 sequence reads: CASSLGGLGEKLFF. The CDR3, as DNA: TGTGCCAGCAGCTTAGGGGGCCTGGGTGAAAAACTGTTTTTT. The chain joins TRBV5-4 to TRBJ1-4, with 7 positions matching TRBD1. The junction had 5 bases not matched to a gene; V was cut back by 2 bases and J by 7 bases. This CDR3 has 14 residues. Per germline, CDR1 SGHNT and CDR2 YYREEE (reference sequence). Together with reference TRBV5-4 and TRBJ1-4, the CDR3 gives the full variable domain: ETGVTQSPTHLIKTRGQQVTLRCSSQSGHNTVSWYQQALGQGPQFIFQYYREEENGRGNFPPRFSGLQFPNYSSELNVNALELDDSALYLCASSLGGLGEKLFFGSGTQLSVL.

The J gene is TRBJ2-7, the V gene TRBV19; tentatively, D is TRBD2 (6 bases). Trimming left V 3 bases short and J 0 bases short, with 12 bases between. Germline V gene data show CDR1 as LNHDA and CDR2 as SQIVND (reference sequence). This CDR3 is built from 15 residues. This CDR3 is CASSMATGGSYEQYF. For the CDR3, the DNA is TGTGCCAGTAGTATGGCCACCGGGGGCTCCTACGAGCAGTACTTC.

The rearrangement links TRBV7-6 to TRBJ2-2; the match to TRBD2 covers 7 bases. V was pared by 1 base and J by 3 bases, with 5 bases of the junction left unmatched. The CDR3 spans 16 residues. Germline V gene sequence: CDR1 SGHVS, CDR2 FNYEAQ. CDR3 DNA sequence: TGTGCCAGCAGCTTAGAGGGCGGGGGTTACACCGGGGAGCTGTTTTTT. Its translation is CASSLEGGGYTGELFF.

The rearrangement joins TRBV6-1 to TRBJ2-7, with unresolved D. Trimming removed 6 bases from V and 6 bases from J, with 9 bases in between. This CDR3 has 11 amino acids. Germline V gives CDR1 MNHNS, CDR2 SASEGT. This CDR3 is CASSLGSEQYF. The DNA for the CDR3 is TGTGCCAGCAGCCTGGGAAGCGAGCAGTACTTC.

This sequence joins TRBV2 and TRBJ2-1; a possible D gene is TRBD1 (5 bases). Germline assignment: CDR1 SNHLY and CDR2 FYNNEI. The CDR3 length is 14 residues. Trimming stripped 1 base from V and 4 bases from J, with 8 bases between. CDR3 nucleotide sequence: TGTGCCAGCAGTGAAGGCAGGGCTTACAATGAGCAGTTCTTC. It codes for CASSEGRAYNEQFF. Drawing the rest from reference TRBV2 and TRBJ2-1, the complete variable domain is EPEVTQTPSHQVTQMGQEVILRCVPISNHLYFYWYRQILGQKVEFLVSFYNNEISEKSEIFDDQFSVERPDGSNFTLKIRSTKLEDSAMYFCASSEGRAYNEQFFGPGTRLTVL.

The chain combines TRBV30 with TRBJ1-1; unclear D gene. Trimming cost V 1 base and J 1 base, with 10 bases left between them. This CDR3 contains 14 residues. Germline CDR1 GTSNPN, CDR2 SVGIG (reference sequence). The CDR3 reads CAWSAFNSNTEAFF. CDR3 DNA: TGTGCCTGGAGTGCCTTTAACTCGAACACTGAAGCTTTCTTT.

The genes are TRBV13 and TRBJ1-5; D gene ambiguous. The CDR3 spans 12 residues. Between the trimmed V and J ends, which lost 0 bases and 5 bases, there was a span of 2 bases. CDR1 and CDR2 (germline): PRHDT, FYEKMQ (reference sequence). In DNA, the CDR3 is TGTGCCAGCAGCTTAGGATATCAGCCCCAGCATTTT. Protein: CASSLGYQPQHF.

The V call is TRBV6-1, the J call TRBJ2-1; D is unresolved. The CDR3 runs 12 residues. The V end lost 6 bases, the J end lost 6 bases, and 9 bases lay between the germline ends. Germline V gene lookup returns CDR1 MNHNS and CDR2 SASEGT. Written as DNA, the CDR3 is TGTGCCAGCAGGATGACACCCAATGAGCAGTTCTTC. The encoded protein is CASRMTPNEQFF.

The V call is TRBV6-1, the J call TRBJ1-3; D remains ambiguous. Germline V gene data show CDR1 as MNHNS and CDR2 as SASEGT. V shed 6 bases and J shed 0 bases, with 12 bases lying between them. This CDR3 region has 15 residues. CDR3 nucleotides: TGTGCCAGCAGGGTTTGGGTTTCCTCTGGAAACACCATATATTTT. Translating gives CASRVWVSSGNTIYF.

DNA for the CDR3: TGTGCCAGCACCCCCCGGCTAGCGGGTACAGATACGCAGTATTTT. Amino acids: CASTPRLAGTDTQYF. V is TRBV6-5 and J is TRBJ2-3; 8 bases align to TRBD2. V was pared by 7 bases and J by 3 bases, with 9 bases of the junction left unmatched. Per the germline V gene, CDR1 is MNHEY and CDR2 is SVGAGI. There are 15 residues in the CDR3.

The chain joins TRBV7-6 to TRBJ2-2; TRBD1 is a possible D gene (6 bases). Germline assignment: CDR1 SGHVS and CDR2 FNYEAQ. This CDR3 contains 17 residues. The ends were cut back, 2 bases at V and 0 bases at J, with 13 bases in the middle. DNA for the CDR3: TGTGCCAGCAGCTTAAGTCGGACAGCTACGAACACCGGGGAGCTGTTTTTT. As protein: CASSLSRTATNTGELFF. The complete variable domain, with remaining parts taken from reference TRBV7-6 and TRBJ2-2, reads GAGVSQSPRYKVTKRGQDVALRCDPISGHVSLYWYRQALGQGPEFLTYFNYEAQQDKSGLPNDRFSAERPEGSISTLTIQRTEQRDSAMYRCASSLSRTATNTGELFFGEGSRLTVL.

The CDR3 DNA sequence: TGTGCCAGCAGTGTGACCACCCCCTCCGGAGACAGGGGAAGGGAAAAACTGTTTTTT. This codes for CASSVTTPSGDRGREKLFF. This chain uses TRBV27 with TRBJ1-4, with 8 positions matching TRBD1. Germline CDR1 reads MNHEY; CDR2 reads SMNVEV (reference sequence). CDR3 length equals 19 residues. With 5 bases clipped from V and 8 bases from J, the junction kept 22 bases outside the gene matches.

The chain recombines TRBV9 with TRBJ1-1; the D gene is possibly TRBD1 (6 bases). This CDR3 contains 15 residues. Germline V gene data show CDR1 as SGDLS and CDR2 as YYNGEE. With 0 bases removed from V and 4 bases from J, the gap between germline ends came to 13 bases. CDR3 loop: CASSVATGGFTEAFF. The CDR3 DNA reads as TGTGCCAGCAGCGTAGCTACGGGGGGCTTCACTGAAGCTTTCTTT.

This clone showed up just once. V and J are TRBV14 and TRBJ2-3; D not resolved. The CDR3 loop spans 15 amino acids. V lost 0 bases to trimming and J lost 9 bases, with 16 bases between them. Germline V gene lookup returns CDR1 SGHDN and CDR2 FVKESK. The CDR3 is CASSQDLGPFLTQYF. The CDR3 nucleotides read TGTGCCAGCAGCCAAGATTTAGGGCCTTTCTTAACGCAGTATTTT. The whole variable domain, filled in from reference TRBV14 and TRBJ2-3, reads EAGVTQFPSHSVIEKGQTVTLRCDPISGHDNLYWYRRVMGKEIKFLLHFVKESKQDESGMPNNRFLAERTGGTYSTLKVQPAELEDSGVYFCASSQDLGPFLTQYFGPGTRLTVL.

The gene calls are TRBV13 and TRBJ2-3; TRBD2 agrees at 9 bases. The germline gives CDR1 PRHDT, CDR2 FYEKMQ (reference sequence). The CDR3 spans 17 residues. V was clipped by 2 bases and J by 2 bases; unmatched bases: 8. The CDR3 DNA reads as TGTGCCAGCAGCTTACGCCATATAGCGGGAGTCACAGATACGCAGTATTTT. It specifies CASSLRHIAGVTDTQYF. Full variable domain (missing parts from reference TRBV13 and TRBJ2-3): AAGVIQSPRHLIKEKRETATLKCYPIPRHDTVYWYQQGPGQDPQFLISFYEKMQSDKGSIPDRFSAQQFSDYHSELNMSSLELGDSALYFCASSLRHIAGVTDTQYFGPGTRLTVL.

V gene TRBV15 combines with J gene TRBJ2-5; 10 bases fit TRBD1. Germline V gives CDR1 LNHNV, CDR2 YYDKDF (reference sequence). The CDR3 has 15 residues. Germline trimming cut 3 bases from V and 2 bases from J; bases unmatched to any gene: 3. The CDR3 region is CATSRDRGSQETQYF. CDR3 DNA: TGTGCCACCAGCAGGGACAGGGGGAGTCAAGAGACCCAGTACTTC. Drawing the rest from reference TRBV15 and TRBJ2-5, the complete variable domain is DAMVIQNPRYQVTQFGKPVTLSCSQTLNHNVMYWYQQKSSQAPKLLFHYYDKDFNNEADTPDNFQSRRPNTSFCFLDIRSPGLGDTAMYLCATSRDRGSQETQYFGPGTRLLVL.

Only a few counts were recorded for this clone. The chain couples TRBV6-1 to TRBJ2-2, with 8 bases aligning to TRBD1. CDR3 length equals 17 residues. The V gene end was trimmed by 2 bases and the J gene end by 5 bases; junction bases not matched to a gene: 10. Germline V gene data show CDR1 as MNHNS and CDR2 as SASEGT. In nucleotides, the CDR3 is TGTGCCAGCAGTGAATGGGACAGGCCTAGTAAGACCGGGGAGCTGTTTTTT. This codes for CASSEWDRPSKTGELFF.

This rearrangement joins TRBV5-1 to TRBJ2-1, with 8 bases matching TRBD1. The CDR3 contains 15 residues. The trim removed 5 bases at V and 9 bases at J, leaving 13 bases unmatched. Germline V CDR1 and CDR2: SGHRS, YFSETQ. CDR3: CASRATGTGFFEQFF. The DNA for the CDR3 is TGCGCCAGCAGGGCAACCGGGACAGGTTTTTTTGAGCAGTTCTTC.

This clone has only one observation. The chain links TRBV12-5 to TRBJ1-5; D is undetermined. Trimming removed 2 bases from V and 0 bases from J, with 2 bases in between. CDR3 length: 13 amino acids. Germline V gene data show CDR1 as LGHNT and CDR2 as FRNRAP. CDR3 loop: CASGLNSNQPQHF. CDR3 coding DNA: TGTGCTAGTGGTTTGAATAGCAATCAGCCCCAGCATTTT.

The CDR3 DNA reads as TGTGCCAGTAGTATAGTAGCTAGCGGAAAGTACCAAGAGACCCAGTACTTC. Its translation is CASSIVASGKYQETQYF. The chain has TRBV19 and TRBJ2-5; 7 bases match TRBD2. Germline V gene sequence: CDR1 LNHDA, CDR2 SQIVND (reference sequence). The CDR3 length is 17 residues. The V segment lost 1 base and the J segment 0 bases; nucleotides outside the gene matches: 8.

The chain joins TRBV6-1 to TRBJ2-1, with 11 bases lining up with TRBD2. Unmatched junction bases numbered 7, after V lost 4 bases and J lost 8 bases. Germline-derived CDR1 and CDR2 are MNHNS and SASEGT. The CDR3 has 15 amino acids. CDR3 sequence (DNA): TGTGCCAGCAGTGCAGTAGCGGGAGGGCCCTATGAGCAGTTCTTC. The encoded protein is CASSAVAGGPYEQFF.

The chain recombines TRBV6-6 with TRBJ2-1; the D is unclear. This CDR3 contains 13 residues. V lost 9 bases and J lost 0, with 9 bases in between. Looked up from germline, CDR1 is MNHNY and CDR2 is SVGAGI (reference sequence). The CDR3 DNA sequence: TGTGCCAGTAAAACGAGCTCCTACAATGAGCAGTTCTTC. It specifies CASKTSSYNEQFF.

The chain carries TRBV5-1 and TRBJ1-2; 7 nucleotides agree with TRBD1. In germline, CDR1 is SGHRS, CDR2 YFSETQ. This CDR3 spans 15 amino acids. After removal of 1 base from V and 4 bases from J, the junction contained 7 bases not matched to a gene. CDR3 residues: CASSLTSDRPYGYTF. The CDR3 coding sequence is TGCGCCAGCAGCTTGACCTCGGACAGGCCCTATGGCTACACCTTC.

The gene calls are TRBV30 and TRBJ1-2; D is unclear. Germline V gene sequence: CDR1 GTSNPN, CDR2 SVGIG (reference sequence). The germline V and J ends were trimmed by 1 base and 3 bases, with 9 bases remaining between them. The CDR3 is made up of 13 amino acids. The CDR3 region has the DNA TGTGCCTGGAGTGCCGGGAATGACTATGGCTACACCTTC. Translated: CAWSAGNDYGYTF.

The V call is TRBV18, the J call TRBJ2-2, with D possibly being TRBD1 (8 bases). CDR1 and CDR2 from the germline V gene are KGHSH and LQKENI. The CDR3 is 15 amino acids. V lost 8 bases and J 2 bases, leaving 15 bases between the germline ends. For the CDR3, the DNA is TGTGCCAGCGGGAGGGACAGGAGAAACACCGGGGAGCTGTTTTTT. Translation gives CASGRDRRNTGELFF.